Listed below are T cell receptor beta chains from one sample, sequenced in a study of blood T cell repertoires in COVID-19. Data came from immunoSEQ multiplex PCR; TCRdb stores just in-frame clones and leaves some out. The data contain about 280,000 clones, approximately 81% of them seen just once; the ten biggest clones take up around 2.3%. The material sequenced was PBMCs or T cells enriched from blood (not recorded which). The receptor set was obtained from a woman between 45 and 65 years old who had recovered from COVID-19. Both conserved end residues are part of each CDR3. Fields, in order: J gene, V gene, CDR3 protein.

j_call: TRBJ1-1
v_call: TRBV27
cdr3_aa: CASTLITGGNTEAFF

j_call: TRBJ2-7
v_call: TRBV10-2
cdr3_aa: CASRADRQEQYF

j_call: TRBJ2-6
v_call: TRBV6-6
cdr3_aa: CASSLKTQSSGANVLTF

j_call: TRBJ2-3
v_call: TRBV7-9
cdr3_aa: CASSLGLDTDTQYF

j_call: TRBJ2-2
v_call: TRBV19
cdr3_aa: CASSISGQGWTGELFF

j_call: TRBJ1-1
v_call: TRBV11-1
cdr3_aa: CASSLATGTSNTEAFF

j_call: TRBJ1-1
v_call: TRBV30
cdr3_aa: CALEKGLDTEAFF

j_call: TRBJ1-5
v_call: TRBV12-3/TRBV12-4
cdr3_aa: CASSPDRRQPQHF

j_call: TRBJ2-5
v_call: TRBV7-9
cdr3_aa: CASRDLAAQETQYF

j_call: TRBJ2-1
v_call: TRBV9
cdr3_aa: CASSLTLAGGLPQQFF

j_call: TRBJ2-1
v_call: TRBV30
cdr3_aa: CAWGRDRGLNEQFF

j_call: TRBJ1-5
v_call: TRBV5-1
cdr3_aa: CASSPGSTTEPQHF

j_call: TRBJ2-7
v_call: TRBV10-2
cdr3_aa: CASSLLPGTSYEQYF

j_call: TRBJ2-7
v_call: TRBV11-3
cdr3_aa: CASSLAGREHEQYF

j_call: TRBJ2-7
v_call: TRBV11-2
cdr3_aa: CASSSTGISYEQYF

j_call: TRBJ1-1
v_call: TRBV12-3/TRBV12-4
cdr3_aa: CASSLGTGEAFF

j_call: TRBJ1-5
v_call: TRBV28
cdr3_aa: CASSLVQGRQPQHF

j_call: TRBJ1-3
v_call: TRBV7-2
cdr3_aa: CASSLSPGIDAGNTIYF

j_call: TRBJ2-7
v_call: TRBV5-1
cdr3_aa: CASSEAGISTNEQYF

j_call: TRBJ2-1
v_call: TRBV7-9
cdr3_aa: CASSLGHGRILDEQFF

j_call: TRBJ2-3
v_call: TRBV5-1
cdr3_aa: CASSLGGAIRTDTQYF

j_call: TRBJ2-7
v_call: TRBV30
cdr3_aa: CAWESEWRGYEQYF

j_call: TRBJ1-2
v_call: TRBV18
cdr3_aa: CASSPGHGTNYGYTF

j_call: TRBJ2-5
v_call: TRBV19
cdr3_aa: CASSITGVQETQYF

j_call: TRBJ1-2
v_call: TRBV6-5
cdr3_aa: CASSYLAGRSGYTF

j_call: TRBJ1-6
v_call: TRBV4-1
cdr3_aa: CASSQVVVAGKSPLHF

j_call: TRBJ2-7
v_call: TRBV18
cdr3_aa: CASSPSGGAYEQYF

j_call: TRBJ2-5
v_call: TRBV25-1
cdr3_aa: CASSEYGASKTQYF

j_call: TRBJ2-5
v_call: TRBV7-9
cdr3_aa: CASSSLVGQQETQYF

j_call: TRBJ2-1
v_call: TRBV7-3
cdr3_aa: CASSLNRGDEQFF

j_call: TRBJ1-6
v_call: TRBV2
cdr3_aa: CASREPGQESPLHF

j_call: TRBJ1-6
v_call: TRBV3-1/TRBV3-2
cdr3_aa: CASRQVMGSPLHF

j_call: TRBJ2-1
v_call: TRBV7-6
cdr3_aa: CASSSDRGPYNEQFF

j_call: TRBJ1-5
v_call: TRBV12-5
cdr3_aa: CASGTGTVSRNQPQHF

j_call: TRBJ1-2
v_call: TRBV5-6
cdr3_aa: CASSLNLGYTF

j_call: TRBJ1-2
v_call: TRBV2
cdr3_aa: CASSEALGGYGYTF

j_call: TRBJ2-1
v_call: TRBV28
cdr3_aa: CAGRSGGPYNEQFF

j_call: TRBJ1-1
v_call: TRBV6-5
cdr3_aa: CASSIHRNINTEAFF

j_call: TRBJ2-4
v_call: TRBV28
cdr3_aa: CASSLSGQNIQYF

j_call: TRBJ2-1
v_call: TRBV11-2
cdr3_aa: CASSHGLAGNEQFF

j_call: TRBJ2-7
v_call: TRBV6-2/TRBV6-3
cdr3_aa: CASSPGTPTYEQYF

j_call: TRBJ1-1
v_call: TRBV29-1
cdr3_aa: CSVDLTGGTEAFF

j_call: TRBJ1-3
v_call: TRBV27
cdr3_aa: CASSRDSYGNTIYF

j_call: TRBJ2-5
v_call: TRBV27
cdr3_aa: CASGLAGGYQETQYF

j_call: TRBJ2-5
v_call: TRBV25-1
cdr3_aa: CASSGDSQETQYF

j_call: TRBJ2-5
v_call: TRBV5-4
cdr3_aa: CASSLEAGGGSRETQYF

j_call: TRBJ2-3
v_call: TRBV10-1
cdr3_aa: CASSDLAGEITDTQYF

j_call: TRBJ2-5
v_call: TRBV7-8
cdr3_aa: CASSLNVRKETQYF

j_call: TRBJ1-6
v_call: TRBV7-2
cdr3_aa: CASSPIRGRGSPLHF

j_call: TRBJ2-7
v_call: TRBV30
cdr3_aa: CAWTNPQGMTYEQYF

j_call: TRBJ1-5
v_call: TRBV4-1
cdr3_aa: CASSQGQNQPQHF

j_call: TRBJ1-4
v_call: TRBV19
cdr3_aa: CASTGARTGNEKLFF

j_call: TRBJ1-4
v_call: TRBV5-8
cdr3_aa: CASSVSGSVAEKLFF

j_call: TRBJ1-5
v_call: TRBV5-5
cdr3_aa: CASSLGQGGQPQHF